One T cell receptor (beta chain) is described in this entry. Here immunoSEQ multiplex PCR was the method, and the copy in TCRdb shows in-frame clones only, minus some. The table has about 240,000 clones, 70% to 90% seen once. The record originates from a study of blood T cell repertoires in COVID-19. The CDR3 loop spans 11 amino acids. Germline V gene sequence: CDR1 LGHDT, CDR2 YNNKEL (reference sequence). Trimming stripped 2 bases from V and 8 bases from J, with 6 bases between. The specimen sequenced was peripheral blood. The receptor was derived from a man between 60 and 75 years old with acute or convalescent COVID-19. V is TRBV3-1 (or the pseudogene TRBV3-2) and J is TRBJ1-2; D gene ambiguous. The CDR3: CASSQSEGYTF. CDR3 nucleotide sequence: TGTGCCAGCAGCCAATCTGAGGGCTACACCTTC.